This T cell receptor (beta chain) comes out of a study of T cell responses to AZD1222 COVID-19 vaccine. Overall study results and limits: The study identified only five to seven AZD1222 recipients as seropositive at baseline.

Clones were read by immunoSEQ multiplex PCR, and TCRdb kept only the in-frame ones, dropping some. The data contain 150,000 to 200,000 clones, more than 80% of them singletons. Comments on this clone: The antigen remains unidentified.

Per germline, CDR1 MNHEY and CDR2 SVGAGI. CDR3 length: 15 residues. Losses at the gene ends were 6 bases for V and 2 bases for J; bases not matched to a gene: 4. The sample consisted of peripheral blood, taken on day 0 of AZD1222 vaccination. The genes are TRBV6-5 and TRBJ2-3; TRBD2 agrees at 11 bases. This TCR was recovered from an adult in good health. The CDR3 sequence is CASSGTSGPTDTQYF. The CDR3, as DNA: TGTGCCAGCAGCGGGACTAGCGGCCCCACAGATACGCAGTATTTT.